This T cell receptor beta chain came from a study of T cells in Graves' hyperthyroidism and ophthalmopathy. General study findings and limits: Most thyroid clonotypes expanded above 0.001 were also detected in blood.

About this clonotype itself: Its antigen is not identified.

From RNA transcripts, TCR beta CDR3 regions were amplified. HTBI primers drove first-round RT-PCR of the TCR CDR3. Each CDR3 protein gets one entry after TCRdb re-called the multiplex PCR reads with MiXCR. The table has 470,000 or so distinct CDR3 sequences, less than 25% seen once. When ophthalmopathy did not progress within 18 months, Graves' hyperthyroidism was considered stable. Germline V lookup: CDR1 MNHEY, CDR2 SVGAGI. V lost 2 bases to trimming and J lost 3 bases; unmatched junction nucleotides: 1. The CDR3 totals 14 residues. The V call is TRBV6-5, the J call TRBJ1-2, with 9 bases lining up with TRBD1. The TCR was taken from a young man with Graves' hyperthyroidism. The source material was blood. As DNA, the CDR3 is TGTGCCAGCAGTTACACAGGGGGCGACTATGGCTACACCTTC. Translated: CASSYTGGDYGYTF.